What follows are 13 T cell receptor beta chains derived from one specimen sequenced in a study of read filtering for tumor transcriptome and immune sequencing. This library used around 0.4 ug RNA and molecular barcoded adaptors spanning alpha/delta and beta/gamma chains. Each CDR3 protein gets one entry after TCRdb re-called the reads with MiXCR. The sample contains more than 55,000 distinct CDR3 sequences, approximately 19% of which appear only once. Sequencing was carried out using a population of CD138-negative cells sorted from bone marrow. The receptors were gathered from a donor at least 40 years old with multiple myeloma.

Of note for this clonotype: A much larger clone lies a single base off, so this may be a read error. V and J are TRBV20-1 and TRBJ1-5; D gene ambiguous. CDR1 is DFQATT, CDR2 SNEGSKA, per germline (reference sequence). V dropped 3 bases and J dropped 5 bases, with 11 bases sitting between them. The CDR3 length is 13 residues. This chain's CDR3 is CSASMGKYQPQHF. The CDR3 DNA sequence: TGCAGTGCTAGTATGGGGAAGTATCAGCCCCAGCATTTT.

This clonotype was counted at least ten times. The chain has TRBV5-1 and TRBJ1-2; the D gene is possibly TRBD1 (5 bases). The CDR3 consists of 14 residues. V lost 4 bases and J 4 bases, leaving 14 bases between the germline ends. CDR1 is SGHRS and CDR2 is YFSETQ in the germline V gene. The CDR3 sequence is CASSTGRTSYGYTF. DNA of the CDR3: TGCGCCAGCAGCACGGGGCGGACAAGCTATGGCTACACCTTC.

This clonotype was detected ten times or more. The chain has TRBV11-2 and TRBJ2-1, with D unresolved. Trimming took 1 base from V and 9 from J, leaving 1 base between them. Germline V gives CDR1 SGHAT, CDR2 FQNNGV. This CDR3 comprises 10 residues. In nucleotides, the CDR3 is TGTGCCAGCAGCTTAGTTGAGCAGTTCTTC. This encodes CASSLVEQFF.

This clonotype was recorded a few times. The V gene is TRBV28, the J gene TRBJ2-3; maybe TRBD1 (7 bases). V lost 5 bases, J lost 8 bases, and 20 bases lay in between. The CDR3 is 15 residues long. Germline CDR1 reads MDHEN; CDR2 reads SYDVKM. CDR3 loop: CASSRESGGGGTQYF. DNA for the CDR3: TGTGCCAGCAGTCGAGAGTCAGGGGGAGGAGGTACGCAGTATTTT.

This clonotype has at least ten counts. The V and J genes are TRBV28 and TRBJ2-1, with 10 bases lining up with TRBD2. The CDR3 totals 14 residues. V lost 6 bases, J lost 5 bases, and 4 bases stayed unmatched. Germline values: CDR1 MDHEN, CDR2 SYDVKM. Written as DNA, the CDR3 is TGTGCCAGCAGCCGGACTAGCGGTAACAATGAGCAGTTCTTC. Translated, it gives CASSRTSGNNEQFF.

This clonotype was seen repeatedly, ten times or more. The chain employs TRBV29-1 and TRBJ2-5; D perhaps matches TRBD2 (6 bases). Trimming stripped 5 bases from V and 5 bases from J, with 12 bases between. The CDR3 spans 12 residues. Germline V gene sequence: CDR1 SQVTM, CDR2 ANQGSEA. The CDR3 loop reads CSVLEGSETQYF. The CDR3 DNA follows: TGCAGCGTTCTGGAGGGGTCGGAGACCCAGTACTTC.

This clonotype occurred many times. The CDR3 sequence: CASSLEASNTGELFF. DNA for the CDR3: TGTGCCAGCAGCTTGGAAGCTTCGAACACCGGGGAGCTGTTTTTT. V usage is TRBV7-3 and J usage is TRBJ2-2, with D unclear. Trimming left V 3 bases short and J 0 bases short, with 8 bases between. Germline CDR1 is SGHTA and CDR2 is FQGTGA. This CDR3 has 15 residues. Using reference TRBV7-3 and TRBJ2-2 for the parts outside the CDR3, the full variable domain is GAGVSQTPSNKVTEKGKYVELRCDPISGHTALYWYRQSLGQGPEFLIYFQGTGAADDSGLPNDRFFAVRPEGSVSTLKIQRTERGDSAVYLCASSLEASNTGELFFGEGSRLTVL.

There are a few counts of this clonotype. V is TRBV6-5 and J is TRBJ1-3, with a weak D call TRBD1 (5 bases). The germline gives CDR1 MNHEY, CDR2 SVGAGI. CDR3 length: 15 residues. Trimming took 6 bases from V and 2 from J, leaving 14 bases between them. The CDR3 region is CASSRGGATGNTIYF. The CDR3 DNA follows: TGTGCCAGCAGCCGGGGAGGGGCGACTGGAAACACCATATATTTT.

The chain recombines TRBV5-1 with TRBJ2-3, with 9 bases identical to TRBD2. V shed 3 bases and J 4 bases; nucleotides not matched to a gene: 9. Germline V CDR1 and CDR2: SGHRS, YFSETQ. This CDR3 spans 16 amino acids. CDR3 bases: TGCGCCAGCAGCTCTCTTTACAGCGGGGGGCCAGATACGCAGTATTTT. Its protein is CASSSLYSGGPDTQYF.

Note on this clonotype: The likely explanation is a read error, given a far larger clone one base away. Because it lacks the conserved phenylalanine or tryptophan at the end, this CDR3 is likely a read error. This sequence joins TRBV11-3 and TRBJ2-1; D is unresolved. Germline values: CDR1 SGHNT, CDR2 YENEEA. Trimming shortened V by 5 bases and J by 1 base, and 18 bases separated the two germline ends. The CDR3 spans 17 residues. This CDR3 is CASSLGPIITSYNEQFL. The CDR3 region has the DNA TGTGCCAGCAGCCTCGGACCGATTATCACATCCTACAATGAGCAGTTCCTC.

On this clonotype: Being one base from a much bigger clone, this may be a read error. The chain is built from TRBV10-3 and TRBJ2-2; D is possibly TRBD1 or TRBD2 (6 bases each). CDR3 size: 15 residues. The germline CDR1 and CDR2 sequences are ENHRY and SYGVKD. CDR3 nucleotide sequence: TGTGCCATCAGTGCCGGGACAACGAACACCGGGGGGCTGTTTTTT. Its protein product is CAISAGTTNTGGLFF.

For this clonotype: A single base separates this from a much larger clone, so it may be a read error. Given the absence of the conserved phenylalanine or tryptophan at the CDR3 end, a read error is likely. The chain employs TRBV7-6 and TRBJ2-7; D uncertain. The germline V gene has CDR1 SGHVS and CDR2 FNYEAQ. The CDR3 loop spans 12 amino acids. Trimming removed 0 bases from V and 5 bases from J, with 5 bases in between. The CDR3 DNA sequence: TGTGCCAGCAGCTTAGCCTGTGACGAGCAGTACCTC. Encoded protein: CASSLACDEQYL.

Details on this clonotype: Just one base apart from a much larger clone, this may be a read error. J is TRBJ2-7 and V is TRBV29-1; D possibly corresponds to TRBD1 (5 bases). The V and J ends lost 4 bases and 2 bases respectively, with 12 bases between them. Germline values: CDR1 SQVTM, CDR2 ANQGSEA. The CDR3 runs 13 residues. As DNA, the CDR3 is TGCAGCGTTGGAAACGACAGTCCCTACGAGCAGTACTTC. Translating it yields CSVGNDSPYEQYF.